The 17 T cell receptor beta chains reported below all come from one sample, sequenced in a study of T cells after yellow fever vaccination. TCRdb ran MiXCR on the 5' RACE reads and lists one entry per CDR3 protein. The sample includes 50,000 to 65,000 distinct CDR3 sequences, 6.5% to 8.5% of them seen just once. The sample was CD8+ T cells not binding an NS4B(214-222) dextramer, sorted from PBMCs, taken about 41 days after the first yellow fever vaccination. The receptors come from a man aged 18 to 29 who received the YFV17D yellow fever vaccine.

This clonotype was seen ten or more times. The V call is TRBV12-3 or TRBV12-4, the J call TRBJ2-2, with D unclear. The CDR3 runs to 14 residues. Trimming removed 3 bases at V and 6 bases at J, with 11 bases between. This CDR3 is CASSFRVFAGELFF. For the CDR3, the DNA is TGTGCCAGCAGTTTTAGGGTTTTCGCCGGGGAGCTGTTTTTT.

The gene calls are TRBV7-9 and TRBJ2-7, with a tentative D call TRBD2 (6 bases). CDR3 length: 13 residues. Trimming shortened V by 4 bases and J by 7 bases, and 14 bases separated the two germline ends. From germline, CDR1 is SEHNR and CDR2 FQNEAQ (reference sequence). The CDR3 DNA follows: TGTGCCAGCAGCTCCAGGTCCCGGGGGGAGCAGTACGTC. Translation gives CASSSRSRGEQYV.

The rearrangement uses TRBV7-3 and TRBJ2-5; possibly TRBD2 for D (6 bases). Trimming took 1 base from V and 5 from J, leaving 14 bases between them. Per germline, CDR1 SGHTA and CDR2 FQGTGA. The CDR3 runs to 15 residues. CDR3 in DNA: TGTGCCAGCAGCTTAAAGGGCGGGGTAGGGGAGACCCAGTACTTC. It encodes CASSLKGGVGETQYF.

V gene TRBV7-8 combines with J gene TRBJ2-1; no definite D call. This CDR3 region has 17 residues. Germline V gives CDR1 SGHVS, CDR2 FQNEAQ. The V and J ends lost 4 bases and 5 bases respectively, with 21 bases between them. The CDR3 DNA follows: TGTGCCAGCAGCTACGCTGTGGATTTCTACAACCACAATGAGCAGTTCTTC. Protein sequence: CASSYAVDFYNHNEQFF.

A few counts support this clonotype. The rearrangement uses TRBV29-1 and TRBJ1-1; 8 bases line up with TRBD1. The CDR3 consists of 17 residues. The V gene end was trimmed by 7 bases and the J gene end by 4 bases; junction bases not matched to a gene: 20. Germline V gene lookup returns CDR1 SQVTM and CDR2 ANQGSEA. CDR3 DNA: TGCAGCGCCCTAGGATCAGGGGGCGAAAGGGGGGCCACTGAAGCTTTCTTT. As protein: CSALGSGGERGATEAFF.

This clonotype occurred a few times. This chain links TRBV7-9 with TRBJ2-1; TRBD2 aligns across 8 bases. The CDR3 is 19 residues long. Germline V gives CDR1 SEHNR, CDR2 FQNEAQ (reference sequence). The V segment lost 1 base and the J segment 0 bases; nucleotides outside the gene matches: 11. The CDR3 here is CASSLENRAGVSSYNEQFF. The CDR3 region has the DNA TGTGCCAGCAGCTTAGAAAATCGAGCGGGGGTGAGCTCCTACAATGAGCAGTTCTTC.

The chain couples TRBV20-1 to TRBJ2-7; D remains unclear. Looked up from germline, CDR1 is DFQATT and CDR2 is SNEGSKA (reference sequence). This CDR3 comprises 13 residues. In DNA form, the CDR3 reads TGCAGCGATAAGACGGATCCCCTGGGGGAGCAGTACGTC. Protein sequence: CSDKTDPLGEQYV.

This clonotype has ten or more counts. The chain joins TRBV20-1 to TRBJ2-1, with D possibly being TRBD2 (5 bases). Per the germline V gene, CDR1 is DFQATT and CDR2 is SNEGSKA (reference sequence). The CDR3 totals 14 residues. V shed 4 bases and J shed 0 bases, with 10 bases lying between them. CDR3 coding DNA: TGCAGTGCTATCGGGGAGAGCTCCTACAATGAGCAGTTCTTC. Its protein product is CSAIGESSYNEQFF.

This clonotype showed up many times. The chain employs TRBV20-1 and TRBJ2-5; D tentatively fits TRBD1 or TRBD2 (5 bases each). V shed 1 base and J shed 0 bases, with 15 bases lying between them. This CDR3 is 16 amino acids long. Germline CDR1 and CDR2: DFQATT and SNEGSKA (reference sequence). For the CDR3, the DNA is TGCAGTGCTAGAGCTAAGGGGCGAGGGTACCAAGAGACCCAGTACTTC. This codes for CSARAKGRGYQETQYF.

In DNA form, the CDR3 reads TGTGCCAGCAGCTCATCTCCGACAGGGCCCTACGAGCAGTACTTC. Protein: CASSSSPTGPYEQYF. This chain uses TRBV7-9 with TRBJ2-7; TRBD1 agrees at 7 bases. Germline CDR1 SEHNR, CDR2 FQNEAQ (reference sequence). V lost 4 bases to trimming and J lost 2 bases; unmatched junction nucleotides: 8. The CDR3 spans 15 residues.

This clonotype has a count of ten or more. V is TRBV7-9 and J is TRBJ1-3, with D maybe TRBD1 (6 bases). Germline CDR1 SEHNR, CDR2 FQNEAQ (reference sequence). The CDR3 loop spans 14 amino acids. V shed 5 bases and J shed 4 bases, with 12 bases lying between them. This CDR3 is CASSPGTTGNTIYF. As DNA, the CDR3 is TGTGCCAGCAGCCCAGGGACAACGGGAAACACCATATATTTT.

Ten or more counts support this clonotype. This rearrangement joins TRBV24-1 to TRBJ2-1; 11 bases fit TRBD2. From germline, CDR1 is KGHDR and CDR2 SFDVKD. V lost 2 bases to trimming and J lost 4 bases; unmatched junction nucleotides: 3. The CDR3 covers 16 residues. The CDR3 DNA reads as TGTGCCACCAGTGATTCCCGACTAGCGGGGTACAATGAGCAGTTCTTC. It specifies CATSDSRLAGYNEQFF.

The chain recombines TRBV24-1 with TRBJ1-5; no clear D. The V and J ends lost 4 bases and 0 bases respectively, with 12 bases between them. CDR1 and CDR2 (germline): KGHDR, SFDVKD. The length of the CDR3 is 16 residues. CDR3: CATSDSQGPSNQPQHF. The CDR3 nucleotides are TGTGCCACCAGTGACTCACAAGGGCCTAGCAATCAGCCCCAGCATTTT.

This clonotype was observed at least ten times. The rearrangement joins TRBV6-2 or TRBV6-3 to TRBJ1-1, with no clear D. Germline CDR1 MNHEY, CDR2 SVGEGT. CDR3 size: 11 residues. Trimming shortened V by 2 bases and J by 4 bases, and 2 bases separated the two germline ends. This chain's CDR3 is CASSYGTEAFF. DNA of the CDR3: TGTGCCAGCAGTTACGGCACTGAAGCTTTCTTT.

This clonotype was seen a few times. The chain uses TRBV20-1 and TRBJ2-7; 9 bases map to TRBD2. After removal of 6 bases from V and 1 base from J, the junction contained 4 bases not matched to a gene. The CDR3 loop spans 13 amino acids. Germline loops: CDR1 DFQATT, CDR2 SNEGSKA (reference sequence). This chain's CDR3 is CSAKSGGSYEQYF. CDR3 coding DNA: TGCAGTGCAAAGAGCGGGGGGTCCTACGAGCAGTACTTC.

The rearrangement links TRBV20-1 to TRBJ1-2; TRBD1 aligns across 9 bases. Germline V lookup: CDR1 DFQATT, CDR2 SNEGSKA (reference sequence). V lost 5 bases, J lost 8 bases, and 9 bases stayed unmatched. CDR3 size: 13 residues. The CDR3 region is CSAETGGSKGYTF. CDR3 bases: TGCAGTGCTGAGACAGGGGGATCGAAGGGCTACACCTTC.

This chain joins TRBV4-1 and TRBJ2-5; 11 bases agree with TRBD1. This CDR3 comprises 17 residues. Germline V gene data show CDR1 as MGHRA and CDR2 as YSYEKL. After removal of 1 base from V and 4 bases from J, the junction contained 8 bases not matched to a gene. The CDR3 loop reads CASSQGGGTGGGETQYF. The CDR3 bases are TGCGCCAGCAGCCAAGGTGGCGGGACAGGGGGGGGAGAGACCCAGTACTTC.